This T cell receptor (beta chain) was documented in a study of blood T cell repertoires in COVID-19. Study-wide background: The United States, Italy and Spain provided the acute and convalescent COVID-19 samples. From T cells, B-cell-depleted T cells, or PBMCs came the material, which was cDNA or gDNA.

Patients of the Seattle cohort, enrolled during active infection, were followed longitudinally. The CDR3 spans 11 residues. V dropped 11 bases and J dropped 8 bases, with 12 bases sitting between them. Germline CDR1 is MNHEY and CDR2 is SVGAGI. Original data processing: Reference gene primer amplification yielded estimated nucleated cell counts. Sequencing used immunoSEQ multiplex PCR; TCRdb keeps in-frame clones, though not all of them. That table furnishes V, J and clone size, whereas the DNA furnished D and trimming. Of 300,000 to 400,000 clones in the sample, roughly 90% were seen once. The chain employs TRBV6-5 and TRBJ1-4; D is perhaps TRBD1 (5 bases). Input material: peripheral blood. This receptor was obtained from a woman in her 70s with COVID-19, enrolled during active disease. The CDR3 loop is CAAGPSEKLFF. The CDR3 DNA follows: TGTGCCGCGGGACCGAGCGAAAAACTGTTTTTT.